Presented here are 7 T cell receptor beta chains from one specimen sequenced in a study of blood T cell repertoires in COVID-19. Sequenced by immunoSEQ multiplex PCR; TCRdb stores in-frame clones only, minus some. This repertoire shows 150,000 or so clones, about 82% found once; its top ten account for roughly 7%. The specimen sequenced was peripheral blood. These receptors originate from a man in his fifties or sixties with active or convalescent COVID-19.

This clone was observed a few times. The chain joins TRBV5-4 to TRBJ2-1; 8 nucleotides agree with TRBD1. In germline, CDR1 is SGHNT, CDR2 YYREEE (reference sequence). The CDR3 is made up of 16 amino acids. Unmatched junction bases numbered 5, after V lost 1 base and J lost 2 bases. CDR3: CASSLSTGAAYNEQFF. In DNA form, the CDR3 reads TGTGCCAGCAGCTTGTCGACAGGGGCAGCCTACAATGAGCAGTTCTTC.

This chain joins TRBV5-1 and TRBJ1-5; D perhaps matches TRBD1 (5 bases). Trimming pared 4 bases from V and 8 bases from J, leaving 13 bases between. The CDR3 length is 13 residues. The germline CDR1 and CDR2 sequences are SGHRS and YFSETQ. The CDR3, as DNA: TGCGCCAGCAGCGCAGGCGGGGGGGAGCCCCAGCATTTT. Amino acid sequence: CASSAGGGEPQHF.

CDR3 in amino acids: CASSYGGTNYEQYF. The CDR3 DNA is TGTGCCAGCAGTTACGGGGGGACCAACTACGAGCAGTACTTC. The chain couples TRBV6-2 or TRBV6-3 to TRBJ2-7, with D tentatively TRBD2 (6 bases). Germline V gene sequence: CDR1 MNHEY, CDR2 SVGEGT. V shed 2 bases and J shed 3 bases, with 11 bases lying between them. The CDR3 is 14 amino acids.

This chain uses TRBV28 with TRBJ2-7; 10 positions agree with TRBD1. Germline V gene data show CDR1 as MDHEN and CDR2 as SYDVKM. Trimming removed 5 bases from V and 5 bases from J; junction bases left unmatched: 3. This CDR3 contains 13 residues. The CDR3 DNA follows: TGTGCCAGCAGTCCTGACAGGGGGCACGAGCAGTACTTC. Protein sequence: CASSPDRGHEQYF.

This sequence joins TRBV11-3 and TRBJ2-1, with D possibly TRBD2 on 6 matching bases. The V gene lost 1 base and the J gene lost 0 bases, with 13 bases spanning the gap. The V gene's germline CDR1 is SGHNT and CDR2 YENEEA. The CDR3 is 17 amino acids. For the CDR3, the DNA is TGTGCCAGCAGCTTAGGATTGGCGGGGAGCTCCTACAATGAGCAGTTCTTC. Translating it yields CASSLGLAGSSYNEQFF.

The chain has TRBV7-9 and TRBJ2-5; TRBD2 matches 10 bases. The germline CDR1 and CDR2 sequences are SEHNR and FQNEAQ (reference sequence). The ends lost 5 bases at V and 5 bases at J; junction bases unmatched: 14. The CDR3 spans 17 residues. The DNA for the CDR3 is TGTGCCAGCAGCCCTAGTGGGGGACTAGCGAATCGGGAGACCCAGTACTTC. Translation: CASSPSGGLANRETQYF.

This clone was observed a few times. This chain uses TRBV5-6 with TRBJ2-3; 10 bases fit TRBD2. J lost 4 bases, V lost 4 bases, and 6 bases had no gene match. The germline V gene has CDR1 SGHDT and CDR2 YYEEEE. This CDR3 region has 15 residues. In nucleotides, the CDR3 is TGTGCCAGCAGCAGAGGACTAGCGGTTGCAGATACGCAGTATTTT. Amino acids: CASSRGLAVADTQYF.